The present T cell receptor (beta chain) was sequenced within a study of cytomegalovirus exposure and HLA in healthy donors. This CDR3 region has 15 residues. The germline V gene has CDR1 PRHDT and CDR2 FYEKMQ (reference sequence). V lost 6 bases and J lost 5; bases outside the gene matches: 13. The PCR was carried out with 60 Vbeta primers and 13 Jbeta primers. Measured with immunoSEQ multiplex PCR; TCRdb has only the in-frame clones, and not every one. The table has some 65,000 clones, less than 65% seen once. As concerns this clone: The target antigen is unknown.

Study-level results: Evidence from a later analysis indicated that most CMV-associated TCR beta chains looked HLA-restricted. Sequencing likely caused a cluster of highly shared sequence variants. Among the CMV-associated chains, a few were confirmed in vitro as specific for CMV antigens.

The chain has TRBV13 and TRBJ2-7; 7 bases agree with TRBD1. The sequenced sample consisted of PBMCs. The TCR comes from a man aged 30-40 years in good health and CMV-seronegative. CDR3 nucleotides: TGTGCCAGCAGTAGGACCGGGACAGATAAAAACGAGCAGTACTTC. Protein: CASSRTGTDKNEQYF.